These T cell receptor beta chains were read from a single sample in a study of blood T cell repertoires in COVID-19. The method was immunoSEQ multiplex PCR; TCRdb's version includes in-frame clones alone and lacks a portion of them. The sample consists of over 250,000 clones, 80% to 90% of them appearing once. The sequencing input was peripheral blood. Source of these receptors: a woman in her sixties or seventies with COVID-19, enrolled during active disease. Both conserved end residues are part of each CDR3. A D gene is named only where the DNA matches it firmly. Where a row states a size, it is once, few, many or the class of an expanded clone; other rows omit it.

cdr3_length	v_call	d_call	j_call	clone_size	cdr3_aa	cdr3_nt
12	TRBV29-1	TRBD1	TRBJ1-1	-	CSVRGLATEAFF	TGCAGCGTTAGGGGGCTGGCCACTGAAGCTTTCTTT
14	TRBV3-1/TRBV3-2	-	TRBJ1-4	-	CASSPSSDDEQLFF	TGTGCCAGCAGCCCCTCTAGCGATGATGAACAACTGTTTTTT
15	TRBV9	TRBD1	TRBJ1-1	once	CASSFGQGSNTEAFF	TGTGCCAGCAGCTTTGGACAGGGGTCGAACACTGAAGCTTTCTTT
13	TRBV19	-	TRBJ1-6	-	CASTTKREAPLHF	TGTGCCAGTACTACTAAGAGGGAGGCACCCCTCCACTTT
12	TRBV4-3	-	TRBJ1-1	once	CASSQDRRGAFF	TGCGCCAGCAGCCAAGATCGCCGGGGAGCTTTCTTT
14	TRBV4-1	TRBD2	TRBJ2-7	-	CASSRSGGASEQYF	TGCGCCAGCAGCCGTTCGGGAGGGGCTAGCGAGCAGTACTTC
13	TRBV10-3	-	TRBJ1-1	-	CAISLTVVGAAFF	TGTGCCATCAGCCTCACAGTAGTAGGGGCAGCTTTCTTT
16	TRBV4-1	-	TRBJ1-1	few	CASSPARVGERSEAFF	TGCGCCAGCAGCCCGGCTAGGGTCGGGGAACGGTCGGAAGCTTTCTTT
11	TRBV29-1	TRBD1	TRBJ1-1	-	CSVVSGTVTFF	TGCAGCGTTGTATCCGGGACAGTGACTTTCTTT
14	TRBV2	TRBD1	TRBJ1-1	once	CASTTGQANTEAFF	TGTGCCAGCACGACGGGACAGGCGAACACTGAAGCTTTCTTT
14	TRBV11-3	-	TRBJ2-5	-	CASSENGAKETQYF	TGTGCCAGCAGCGAAAATGGGGCAAAAGAGACCCAGTACTTC
13	TRBV11-3	-	TRBJ2-3	-	CASSFGGTDTQYF	TGTGCCAGCAGCTTCGGGGGCACAGATACGCAGTATTTT
16	TRBV27	TRBD2	TRBJ2-7	-	CASSTPQTSGSYEQYF	TGTGCCAGCAGCACACCCCAGACTAGCGGATCTTACGAGCAGTACTTC
14	TRBV9	-	TRBJ1-2	few	CASSVDPRNYGYTF	TGTGCCAGCAGCGTAGACCCACGGAACTATGGCTACACCTTC
15	TRBV27	TRBD1	TRBJ1-2	-	CASSSWTGEDYGYTF	TGTGCCAGCAGTAGTTGGACAGGGGAAGACTATGGCTACACCTTC
13	TRBV6-5	-	TRBJ2-4	-	CASQSLAKNIQYF	TGTGCCAGCCAGTCCTTAGCCAAAAACATTCAGTACTTC
12	TRBV5-1	-	TRBJ2-7	-	CASSRVPYEQYF	TGCGCCAGCAGCCGAGTACCCTACGAGCAGTACTTC
11	TRBV19	-	TRBJ2-1	-	CASSIRNEQFF	TGTGCCAGTAGTATCAGGAATGAGCAGTTCTTC
11	TRBV11-2	-	TRBJ2-1	-	CASSKSLEQFF	TGTGCCAGCAGCAAATCCCTTGAGCAGTTCTTC
15	TRBV10-3	-	TRBJ1-1	few	CAISDPDRPNTEAFF	TGTGCCATCAGTGACCCAGACAGGCCGAACACTGAAGCTTTCTTT
14	TRBV18	-	TRBJ2-5	-	CASSPMSRAETQYF	TGTGCCAGCTCACCAATGTCGCGGGCAGAGACCCAGTACTTC
17	TRBV5-6	-	TRBJ2-1	-	CASSLGYGRSGYNEQFF	TGTGCCAGCAGCTTGGGGTATGGGAGGAGTGGCTACAATGAGCAGTTCTTC
13	TRBV5-1	-	TRBJ2-5	-	CASSMGLQETQYF	TGCGCCAGCAGCATGGGACTCCAAGAGACCCAGTACTTC